Listed below are T cell receptor beta chains from one sample, sequenced in a study of OX40 agonist ivuxolimab in advanced cancers. Sequencing used immunoSEQ multiplex PCR; TCRdb keeps in-frame clones, though not all of them. The repertoire consists of approximately 27,000 clones, with 79% occurring once and the leading ten covering approximately 15%. The specimen was CD4+ or CD8+ T cells sorted from blood, collected in a trial of the OX40 agonist ivuxolimab. These receptors were taken from an adult with an advanced solid tumor such as melanoma, head and neck, liver or kidney cancer. CDR3s leave out the opening cysteine and the closing phenylalanine or tryptophan. D genes are given only for firm matches. Clone size is shown for a subset of rows, as once, few, many or a class of expanded clone.

cdr3_aa v_call clone_size d_call j_call
ASSQVATGTNTEAF TRBV4-2 . TRBD1 TRBJ1-1
ASSKTHSYEQY TRBV5-1 . . TRBJ2-7
ATSEGTDSNQPQH TRBV10-3 . TRBD1 TRBJ1-5
ASSYRGQRGYT TRBV4-1 . TRBD1 TRBJ1-2
ASSQEERGGQNEQF TRBV4-1 . TRBD2 TRBJ2-1
ASSQGQGDYGYT TRBV7-9 . TRBD1 TRBJ1-2
AWSEGWARDTEAF TRBV30 . . TRBJ1-1
ASSSNQETGGEKLF TRBV18 . TRBD1 TRBJ1-4
ASSTRATGDNSPLH TRBV7-8 . . TRBJ1-6
ASRDGASHYEQY TRBV2 . . TRBJ2-7
ASSVATGRTGLGVNTEAF TRBV9 once . TRBJ1-1